This T cell receptor beta chain stems from a study of Graves' ophthalmopathy and Graves' hyperthyroidism (dated by TCRdb to about 2018). With regard to the full study: Peripheral blood was collected at initial diagnosis, before any treatment. The study used signatures of the TCR beta repertoire to tell Graves' ophthalmopathy apart from Graves' hyperthyroidism and to predict which patients would progress to ophthalmopathy. In total, 120 to 150 blood samples were TCR-sequenced: 40 to 45 ophthalmopathy, approximately 75 hyperthyroidism and 17 hyperthyroidism-to-ophthalmopathy patients. A discovery set of 95 to 100 patients (around 45 ophthalmopathy, 57 stable hyperthyroidism) was enrolled to explore V-J signatures distinguishing ophthalmopathy from hyperthyroidism. An independent validation cohort comprised roughly 20 hyperthyroidism patients and some 16 patients who later progressed from hyperthyroidism to ophthalmopathy. T-cell repertoires of thyroid tissue and blood were compared in more than five hyperthyroidism patients. Once sampling was done, hyperthyroidism patients were given methimazole at a starting dose of 30 mg daily, while ophthalmopathy patients were given high-dose intravenous methylprednisolone.

Unmatched junction bases come to 12, with V trimmed by 4 bases and J by 4 bases. Sequences SQVTM (CDR1) and ANQGSEA (CDR2) are obtained from the germline V gene. From cysteine to phenylalanine, the CDR3 is 16 amino acids long. CDR3 DNA is the only sequence kept; it has 48 bases, read in frame from the first base. Paper-wide results and their limitations: Sample size was not predetermined statistically, and investigators were not blinded to group allocation. In validation, the model predicted ophthalmopathy progression with about 71% sensitivity and less than 80% specificity; more than ten predicted patients were CT-confirmed with GO in a median of roughly 6.8 months. In cross-validation, the 13-signature model distinguished ophthalmopathy from stable hyperthyroidism with approximately 90% sensitivity and over 81% specificity, while in the test set the corresponding values were about 80% and 75%. Most expanded thyroid clonotypes with frequency above 0.001 were also detected in blood, suggesting blood repertoires may reflect the thyroid immune response.

Only a few counts were recorded for this clonotype. Its antigen remains undetermined. No base quality values were provided; no much bigger clone lies one nucleotide off. TCR beta CDR3 regions were amplified from RNA transcripts for repertoire sequencing. The first round of RT-PCR was done with HTBI primers and the Qiagen OneStep RT-PCR kit, and was followed by a second round of multiplex PCR, then size selection and purification. Sequencing of the libraries was carried out on an Illumina HiSeq2000 in paired-end mode with 100 bp reads. In the authors' own workflow: SOAPnuke was used for read processing, and reads with adapters, uncalled bases, a mean Phred below 15, or no exact constant-primer or identifier match were discarded. COPE v1.2.5 was used to merge the high-quality paired reads. Each unique nucleotide sequence was defined as a clonotype, and clonotypes were aligned to IMGT TRB V, D and J references with MiTCR v1.1. Analysis was restricted to V-J combinations with a frequency above 0.0001, which covered 98% to 99.2% of repertoires. For each V-J combination, a TCR clonal expansion and chaos score was defined as the ratio of F50 clonal expansion to chaos observed in the TCRdist matrix. Welch's t-statistics and random forest were used to reduce the features to 10 to 15 V-J combinations, which were then used as input to a naive Bayes classifier. The similarity between thyroid and blood repertoires was quantified using the Morisita-Horn index. The raw public data were reprocessed by TCRdb itself: fastp quality trimming at Q25, MiXCR clonotype calling, in-frame beta chains only. All rows with the same CDR3 protein become a single entry with the most common DNA and genes. The V and J calls and clone size are TCRdb's, not the authors'. In all, the sample holds 650,000 to 900,000 distinct CDR3 sequences, and roughly 41% of those were seen once. The ten largest clones take up 40% to 55% of the sample.

The ophthalmopathy patients had moderately to severely active disease, with a Clinical Activity Score of 3 or higher, a NOSPECS grade of 4 or higher, and a disease duration of less than 3 months. Patients with other autoimmune diseases, uncontrolled infections, pregnancy or lactation were excluded. Diagnosis was based on clinical symptoms, serum thyroxine, TRAb, thyroid ultrasound and orbital computed tomography. Ficoll-Paque density gradient centrifugation was used to isolate PBMCs from approximately 10 ml of fresh peripheral blood. Total RNA was extracted with Trizol reagent and quality-checked on an Agilent 2100 Bioanalyzer.

The rearrangement combines TRBV29-1 with TRBJ2-7, with TRBD1 matching 11 junction bases. The specimen sequenced was peripheral blood. This clonotype was sampled from an adult man with Graves' ophthalmopathy. The sequenced DNA: TGCAGCGTTGTTCCCGACCCCCGGGACAGGGGGTACGAGCAGTACTTC. This gives the protein CSVVPDPRDRGYEQYF.